This T cell receptor (beta chain) was found in a study of T cells in Graves' hyperthyroidism and ophthalmopathy. Fresh peripheral blood, roughly 9.8 ml of it, supplied the PBMCs. This clonotype was counted ten times or more. What it binds is unknown. Study outcomes and limitations: Through a model of 13 V-J features, ophthalmopathy was separated from stable hyperthyroidism. Median prediction lead before ophthalmopathy onset was around seven months with the model.

The source material, RNA transcripts, was used to amplify TCR beta CDR3 regions. In the first-round RT-PCR of the TCR CDR3, the HTBI primer set was used. TCRdb processed the multiplex PCR reads anew with MiXCR; each CDR3 protein has one entry. The profile covers around 270,000 distinct CDR3 sequences, with 15% to 20% appearing a single time and roughly 39% taken by the ten largest. V gave up 8 bases and J gave up 5 bases, with 36 bases separating them. The CDR3 sequence is 21 residues long. CDR1 and CDR2 from the germline V gene are MDHEN and SYDVKM. Sequenced sample: blood. The receptor's source is a middle-aged man with Graves' ophthalmopathy. V usage is TRBV28 and J usage is TRBJ2-2, with D perhaps matching TRBD1 or TRBD2 (9 bases each). As DNA, the CDR3 is TGTGCCAGCCTCCCGACAGGGGGGAGTTATGCGGGAGGGCAGTATACCGGGGAGCTGTTTTTT. This gives the protein CASLPTGGSYAGGQYTGELFF.